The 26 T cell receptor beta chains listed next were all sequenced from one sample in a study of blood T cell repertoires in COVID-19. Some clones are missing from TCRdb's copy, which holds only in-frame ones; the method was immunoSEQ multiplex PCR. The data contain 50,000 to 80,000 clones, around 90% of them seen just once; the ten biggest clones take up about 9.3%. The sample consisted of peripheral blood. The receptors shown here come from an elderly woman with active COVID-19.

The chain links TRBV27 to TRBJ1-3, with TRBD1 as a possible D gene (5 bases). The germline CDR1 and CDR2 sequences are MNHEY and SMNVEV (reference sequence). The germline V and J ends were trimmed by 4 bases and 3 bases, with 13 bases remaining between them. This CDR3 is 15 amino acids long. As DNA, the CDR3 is TGTGCCAGCAGTTCGCAGGGAGGAGGTGGAAACACCATATATTTT. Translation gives CASSSQGGGGNTIYF.

CDR3 amino acids: CASSESGTAYGYTF. The CDR3 nucleotides read TGTGCCAGCAGTGAGTCCGGGACAGCCTATGGCTACACCTTC. This chain joins TRBV2 and TRBJ1-2; TRBD1 agrees at 7 bases. J gave up 4 bases and V 3 bases, and 5 bases lay outside the gene matches. The V gene's germline CDR1 is SNHLY and CDR2 FYNNEI. The CDR3 is 14 residues long. Full variable domain (rest looked up from reference TRBV2 and TRBJ1-2): EPEVTQTPSHQVTQMGQEVILRCVPISNHLYFYWYRQILGQKVEFLVSFYNNEISEKSEIFDDQFSVERPDGSNFTLKIRSTKLEDSAMYFCASSESGTAYGYTFGSGTRLTVV.

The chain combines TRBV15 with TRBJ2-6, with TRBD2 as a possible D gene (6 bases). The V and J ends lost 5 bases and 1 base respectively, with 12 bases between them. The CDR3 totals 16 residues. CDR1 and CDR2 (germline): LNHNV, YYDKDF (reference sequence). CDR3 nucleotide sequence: TGTGCCACCAGCCGGGGTCGGGGGTCTGGGGCCAACGTCCTGACTTTC. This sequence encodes CATSRGRGSGANVLTF.

CDR3 sequence reads: CATSGPRTEQETQYF. The CDR3 bases are TGTGCCACCAGTGGCCCCAGGACAGAGCAAGAGACCCAGTACTTC. The V call is TRBV24-1, the J call TRBJ2-5; weak D call: TRBD1 (6 bases). Germline V gives CDR1 KGHDR, CDR2 SFDVKD. The V gene lost 5 bases and the J gene lost 2 bases, with 14 bases spanning the gap. This CDR3 contains 15 residues.

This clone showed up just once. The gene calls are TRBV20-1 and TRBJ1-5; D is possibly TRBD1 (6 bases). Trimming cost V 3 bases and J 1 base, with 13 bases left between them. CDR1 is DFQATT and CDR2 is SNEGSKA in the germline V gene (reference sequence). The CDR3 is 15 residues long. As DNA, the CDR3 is TGCAGTGCTAGTTTTCAGGGGCTAAGCAATCAGCCCCAGCATTTT. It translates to CSASFQGLSNQPQHF.

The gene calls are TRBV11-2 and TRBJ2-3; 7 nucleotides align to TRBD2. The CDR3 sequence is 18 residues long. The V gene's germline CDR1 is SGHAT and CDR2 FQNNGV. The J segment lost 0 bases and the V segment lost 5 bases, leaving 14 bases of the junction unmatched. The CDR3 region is CASSPGLVPVLSTDTQYF. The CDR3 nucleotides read TGTGCCAGCAGCCCTGGACTAGTACCCGTTCTAAGCACAGATACGCAGTATTTT. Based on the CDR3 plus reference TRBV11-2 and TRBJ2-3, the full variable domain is EAGVAQSPRYKIIEKRQSVAFWCNPISGHATLYWYQQILGQGPKLLIQFQNNGVVDDSQLPKDRFSAERLKGVDSTLKIQPAKLEDSAVYLCASSPGLVPVLSTDTQYFGPGTRLTVL.

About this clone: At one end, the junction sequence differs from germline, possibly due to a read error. The CDR3 nucleotides read TGTGCCAGCAACCAACCGGGCTATGGCTACACCTTC. This codes for CASNQPGYGYTF. V usage is TRBV3-1 (or the pseudogene TRBV3-2) and J usage is TRBJ1-2, with unresolved D. CDR3 length: 12 amino acids. Germline V gene lookup returns CDR1 LGHDT and CDR2 YNNKEL (reference sequence).

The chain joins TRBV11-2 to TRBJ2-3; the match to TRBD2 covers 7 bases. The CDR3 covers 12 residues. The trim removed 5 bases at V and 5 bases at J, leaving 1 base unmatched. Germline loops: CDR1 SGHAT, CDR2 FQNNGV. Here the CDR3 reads CASSPGGDTQYF. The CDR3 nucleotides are TGTGCCAGCAGCCCGGGAGGAGATACGCAGTATTTT.

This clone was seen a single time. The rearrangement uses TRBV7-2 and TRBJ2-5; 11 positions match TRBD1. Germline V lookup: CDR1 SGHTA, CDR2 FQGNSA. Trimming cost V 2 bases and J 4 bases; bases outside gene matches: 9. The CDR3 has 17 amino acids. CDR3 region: CASSLWATGTGGETQYF. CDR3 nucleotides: TGTGCCAGCAGCTTATGGGCGACCGGGACAGGGGGAGAGACCCAGTACTTC.

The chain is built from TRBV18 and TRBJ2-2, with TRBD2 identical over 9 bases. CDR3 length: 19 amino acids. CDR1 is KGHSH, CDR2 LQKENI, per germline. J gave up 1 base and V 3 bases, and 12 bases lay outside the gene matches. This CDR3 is CASSPLGSSGAGNTGELFF. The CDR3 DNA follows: TGTGCCAGCTCACCCCTCGGCTCTAGCGGGGCAGGGAACACCGGGGAGCTGTTTTTT. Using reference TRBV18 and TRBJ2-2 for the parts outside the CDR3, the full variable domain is NAGVMQNPRHLVRRRGQEARLRCSPMKGHSHVYWYRQLPEEGLKFMVYLQKENIIDESGMPKERFSAEFPKEGPSILRIQQVVRGDSAAYFCASSPLGSSGAGNTGELFFGEGSRLTVL.

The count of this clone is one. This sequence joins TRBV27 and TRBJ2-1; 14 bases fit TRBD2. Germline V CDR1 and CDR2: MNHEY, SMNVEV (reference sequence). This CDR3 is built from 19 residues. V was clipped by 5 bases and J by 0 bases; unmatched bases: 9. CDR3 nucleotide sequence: TGTGCCAGCAGTGGGCGACTAGCGGGGGGGACCAGCTCCTACAATGAGCAGTTCTTC. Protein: CASSGRLAGGTSSYNEQFF.

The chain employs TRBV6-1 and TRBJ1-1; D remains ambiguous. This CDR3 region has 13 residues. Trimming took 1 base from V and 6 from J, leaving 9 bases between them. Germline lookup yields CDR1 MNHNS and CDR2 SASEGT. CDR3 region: CASSEDRSAEAFF. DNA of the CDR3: TGTGCCAGCAGTGAAGACCGGAGCGCTGAAGCTTTCTTT.

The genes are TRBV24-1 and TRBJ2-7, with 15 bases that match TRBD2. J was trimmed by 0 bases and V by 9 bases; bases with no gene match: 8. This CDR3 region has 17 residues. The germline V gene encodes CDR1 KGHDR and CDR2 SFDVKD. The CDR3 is CATPGLAGGKSSYEQYF. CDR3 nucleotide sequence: TGTGCCACCCCGGGACTAGCGGGAGGCAAAAGCTCCTACGAGCAGTACTTC.

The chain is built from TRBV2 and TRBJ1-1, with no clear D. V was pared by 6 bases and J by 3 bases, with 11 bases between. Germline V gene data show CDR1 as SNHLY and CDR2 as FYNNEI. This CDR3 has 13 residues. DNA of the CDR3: TGTGCCAGCAGCGCTGGGAGGGACACTGAAGCTTTCTTT. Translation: CASSAGRDTEAFF.

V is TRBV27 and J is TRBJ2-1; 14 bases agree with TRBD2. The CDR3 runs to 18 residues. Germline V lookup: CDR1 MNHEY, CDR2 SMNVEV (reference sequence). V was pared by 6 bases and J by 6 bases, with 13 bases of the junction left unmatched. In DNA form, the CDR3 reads TGTGCCAGCAGAACCGGGACTAGCGGGAGTACGGGGGGCAATGAGCAGTTCTTC. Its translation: CASRTGTSGSTGGNEQFF.

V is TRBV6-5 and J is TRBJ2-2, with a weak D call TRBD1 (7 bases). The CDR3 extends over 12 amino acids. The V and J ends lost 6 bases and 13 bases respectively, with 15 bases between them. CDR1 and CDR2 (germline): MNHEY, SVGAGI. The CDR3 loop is CASRANRGGLFF. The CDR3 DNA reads TGTGCCAGCAGAGCCAACAGGGGAGGGCTGTTTTTT.

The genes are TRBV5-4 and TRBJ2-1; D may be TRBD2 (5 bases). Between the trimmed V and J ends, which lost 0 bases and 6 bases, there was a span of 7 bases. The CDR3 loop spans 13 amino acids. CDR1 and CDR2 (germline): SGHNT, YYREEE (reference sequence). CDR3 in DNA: TGTGCCAGCAGCTTGGGGCGGGTCAATGAGCAGTTCTTC. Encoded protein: CASSLGRVNEQFF.

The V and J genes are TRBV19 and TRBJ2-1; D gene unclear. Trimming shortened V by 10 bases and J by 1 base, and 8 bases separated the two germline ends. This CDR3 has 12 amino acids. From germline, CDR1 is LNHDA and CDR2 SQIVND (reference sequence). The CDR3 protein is CATESSYNEQFF. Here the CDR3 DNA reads TGTGCCACAGAATCATCCTACAATGAGCAGTTCTTC.

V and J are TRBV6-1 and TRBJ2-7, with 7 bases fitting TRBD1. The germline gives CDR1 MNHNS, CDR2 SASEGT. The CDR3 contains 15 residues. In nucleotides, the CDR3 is TGTGCCAGCAGCGAAGACAGGGATCCATCCTACGAGCAGTACGTC. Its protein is CASSEDRDPSYEQYV.

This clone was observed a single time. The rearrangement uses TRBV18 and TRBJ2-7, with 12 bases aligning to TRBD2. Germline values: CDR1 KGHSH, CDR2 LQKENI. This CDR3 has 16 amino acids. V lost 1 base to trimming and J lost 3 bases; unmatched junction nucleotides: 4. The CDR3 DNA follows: TGTGCCAGCTCACCACGGGGGACTAGCGGGCTCTACGAGCAGTACTTC. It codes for CASSPRGTSGLYEQYF.

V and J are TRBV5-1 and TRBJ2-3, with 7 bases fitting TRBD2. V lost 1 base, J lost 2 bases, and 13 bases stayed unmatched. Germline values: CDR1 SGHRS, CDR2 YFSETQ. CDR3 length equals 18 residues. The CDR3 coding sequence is TGCGCCAGCAGCTTGCCCCCTTGGCGGGAGTTACTCACAGATACGCAGTATTTT. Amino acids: CASSLPPWRELLTDTQYF.

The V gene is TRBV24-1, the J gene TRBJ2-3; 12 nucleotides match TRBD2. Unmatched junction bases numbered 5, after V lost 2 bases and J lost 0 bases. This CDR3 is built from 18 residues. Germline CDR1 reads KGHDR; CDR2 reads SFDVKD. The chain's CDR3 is CATSDSGTSGFSTDTQYF. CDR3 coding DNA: TGTGCCACCAGTGATTCGGGGACTAGCGGGTTTAGCACAGATACGCAGTATTTT.

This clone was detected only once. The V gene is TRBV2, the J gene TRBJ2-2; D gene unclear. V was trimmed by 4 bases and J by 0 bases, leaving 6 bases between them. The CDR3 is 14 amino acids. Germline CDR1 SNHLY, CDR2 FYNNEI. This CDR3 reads CASSGSANTGELFF. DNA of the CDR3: TGTGCCAGCAGTGGCTCAGCGAACACCGGGGAGCTGTTTTTT.

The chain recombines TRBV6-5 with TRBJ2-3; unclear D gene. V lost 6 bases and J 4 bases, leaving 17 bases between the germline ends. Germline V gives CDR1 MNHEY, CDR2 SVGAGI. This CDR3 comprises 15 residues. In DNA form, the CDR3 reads TGTGCCAGCAGGACCGACACATATTCAGCAGATACGCAGTATTTT. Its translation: CASRTDTYSADTQYF.

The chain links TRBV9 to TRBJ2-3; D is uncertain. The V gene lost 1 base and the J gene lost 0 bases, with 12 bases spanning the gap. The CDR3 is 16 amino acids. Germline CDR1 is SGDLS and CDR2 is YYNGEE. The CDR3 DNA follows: TGTGCCAGCAGCGTATTAGAGAGAGCTAGCACAGATACGCAGTATTTT. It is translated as CASSVLERASTDTQYF. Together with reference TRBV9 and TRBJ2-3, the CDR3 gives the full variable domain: DSGVTQTPKHLITATGQRVTLRCSPRSGDLSVYWYQQSLDQGLQFLIQYYNGEERAKGNILERFSAQQFPDLHSELNLSSLELGDSALYFCASSVLERASTDTQYFGPGTRLTVL.

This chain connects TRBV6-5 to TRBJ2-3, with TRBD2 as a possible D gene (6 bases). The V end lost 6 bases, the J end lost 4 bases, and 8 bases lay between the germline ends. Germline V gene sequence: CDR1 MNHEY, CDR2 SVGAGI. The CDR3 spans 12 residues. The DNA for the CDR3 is TGTGCCAGCAGCGGGAGCTCAGATACGCAGTATTTT. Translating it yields CASSGSSDTQYF.